The 4 T cell receptor beta chains below were found in one sample sequenced in a study of response to subunit inactivated influenza vaccine. TCRdb re-called the RT-PCR reads through MiXCR, storing one row per CDR3 protein. The profile shows a few hundred thousand distinct CDR3 sequences, approximately 14% of them singletons. The starting material was PBMCs from blood, obtained 11 to 12 days after vaccination. The source is a man aged 45-65 years who received an inactivated influenza vaccine.

This clonotype was seen a handful of times. This chain connects TRBV27 to TRBJ1-5; tentative D call: TRBD1 (5 bases). From germline, CDR1 is MNHEY and CDR2 SMNVEV (reference sequence). The CDR3 sequence is 16 residues long. The V and J ends lost 1 base and 2 bases respectively, with 12 bases between them. The DNA for the CDR3 is TGTGCCAGCAGTTTATTTGGCAGGGCGGGCAATCAGCCCCAGCATTTT. Amino acids: CASSLFGRAGNQPQHF.

The chain couples TRBV27 to TRBJ2-3, with 10 bases aligning to TRBD2. CDR3 length: 17 residues. The germline CDR1 and CDR2 sequences are MNHEY and SMNVEV (reference sequence). V trimming: 3 bases; J trimming: 5 bases; junction bases outside the gene matches: 11. CDR3 protein: CASSFTVGASGGDTQYF. CDR3 bases: TGTGCCAGCAGTTTTACGGTCGGGGCTAGCGGGGGAGATACGCAGTATTTT.

The sample holds a few counts of this clonotype. This sequence joins TRBV11-2 and TRBJ2-7, with TRBD1 matching 8 bases. V lost 5 bases to trimming and J lost 4 bases; unmatched junction nucleotides: 4. The CDR3 runs 13 residues. The germline V gene encodes CDR1 SGHAT and CDR2 FQNNGV. As DNA, the CDR3 is TGTGCCAGCAGCCGACGACAGGGGTACGAGCAGTACTTC. Protein: CASSRRQGYEQYF.

This clonotype was counted a few times. This sequence may be a read error, since a much larger clone differs from it by one base. The chain links TRBV7-2 to TRBJ2-7, with no clear D. This CDR3 contains 11 residues. The ends were cut back, 4 bases at V and 3 bases at J, with 4 bases in the middle. Per the germline V gene, CDR1 is SGHTA and CDR2 is FQGNSA. CDR3 sequence reads: CASSWRYEQYF. In DNA form, the CDR3 reads TGTGCCAGCAGCTGGCGCTACGAGCAGTACTTC.